This TCR beta chain comes out of a study of blood T cell repertoires in COVID-19. Study-wide context: Material from acute and convalescent COVID-19 was sourced from the United States, Italy and Spain. T cells, B-cell-depleted T cells, or PBMCs supplied cDNA or gDNA.

Trimming took 8 bases from V and 0 from J, leaving 20 bases between them. The CDR3 contains 17 residues. Germline V lookup: CDR1 MDHEN, CDR2 SYDVKM. Some clones are missing from TCRdb's copy, which holds only in-frame ones; the method was immunoSEQ multiplex PCR. The sample lists over 25,000 clones; around 90% were seen once. The chain combines TRBV28 with TRBJ1-5, with D maybe TRBD1 (6 bases). This clonotype originated in a human donor with active COVID-19. The donor label of this sample is uncertain. Sequenced sample: peripheral blood. CDR3 DNA: TGTGCCAGCTCCATGGGCGGACAGATCGGTAGCAATCAGCCCCAGCATTTT. Translating gives CASSMGGQIGSNQPQHF.